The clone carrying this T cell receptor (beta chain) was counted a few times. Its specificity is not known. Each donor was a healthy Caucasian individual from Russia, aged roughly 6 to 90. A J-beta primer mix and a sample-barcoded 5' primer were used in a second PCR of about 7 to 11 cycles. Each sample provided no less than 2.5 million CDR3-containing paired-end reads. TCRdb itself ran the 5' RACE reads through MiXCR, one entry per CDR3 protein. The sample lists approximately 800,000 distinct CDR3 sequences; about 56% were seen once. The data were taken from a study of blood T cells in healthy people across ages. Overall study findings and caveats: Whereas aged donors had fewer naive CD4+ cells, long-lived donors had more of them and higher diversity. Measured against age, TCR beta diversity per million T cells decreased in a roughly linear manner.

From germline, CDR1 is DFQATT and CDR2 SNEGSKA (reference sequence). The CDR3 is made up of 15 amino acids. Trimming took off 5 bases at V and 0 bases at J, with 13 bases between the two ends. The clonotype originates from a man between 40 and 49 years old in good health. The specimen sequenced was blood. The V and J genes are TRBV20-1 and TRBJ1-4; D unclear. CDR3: CSASPIGATNEKLFF. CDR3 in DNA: TGCAGTGCTTCCCCGATCGGTGCAACTAATGAAAAACTGTTTTTT.